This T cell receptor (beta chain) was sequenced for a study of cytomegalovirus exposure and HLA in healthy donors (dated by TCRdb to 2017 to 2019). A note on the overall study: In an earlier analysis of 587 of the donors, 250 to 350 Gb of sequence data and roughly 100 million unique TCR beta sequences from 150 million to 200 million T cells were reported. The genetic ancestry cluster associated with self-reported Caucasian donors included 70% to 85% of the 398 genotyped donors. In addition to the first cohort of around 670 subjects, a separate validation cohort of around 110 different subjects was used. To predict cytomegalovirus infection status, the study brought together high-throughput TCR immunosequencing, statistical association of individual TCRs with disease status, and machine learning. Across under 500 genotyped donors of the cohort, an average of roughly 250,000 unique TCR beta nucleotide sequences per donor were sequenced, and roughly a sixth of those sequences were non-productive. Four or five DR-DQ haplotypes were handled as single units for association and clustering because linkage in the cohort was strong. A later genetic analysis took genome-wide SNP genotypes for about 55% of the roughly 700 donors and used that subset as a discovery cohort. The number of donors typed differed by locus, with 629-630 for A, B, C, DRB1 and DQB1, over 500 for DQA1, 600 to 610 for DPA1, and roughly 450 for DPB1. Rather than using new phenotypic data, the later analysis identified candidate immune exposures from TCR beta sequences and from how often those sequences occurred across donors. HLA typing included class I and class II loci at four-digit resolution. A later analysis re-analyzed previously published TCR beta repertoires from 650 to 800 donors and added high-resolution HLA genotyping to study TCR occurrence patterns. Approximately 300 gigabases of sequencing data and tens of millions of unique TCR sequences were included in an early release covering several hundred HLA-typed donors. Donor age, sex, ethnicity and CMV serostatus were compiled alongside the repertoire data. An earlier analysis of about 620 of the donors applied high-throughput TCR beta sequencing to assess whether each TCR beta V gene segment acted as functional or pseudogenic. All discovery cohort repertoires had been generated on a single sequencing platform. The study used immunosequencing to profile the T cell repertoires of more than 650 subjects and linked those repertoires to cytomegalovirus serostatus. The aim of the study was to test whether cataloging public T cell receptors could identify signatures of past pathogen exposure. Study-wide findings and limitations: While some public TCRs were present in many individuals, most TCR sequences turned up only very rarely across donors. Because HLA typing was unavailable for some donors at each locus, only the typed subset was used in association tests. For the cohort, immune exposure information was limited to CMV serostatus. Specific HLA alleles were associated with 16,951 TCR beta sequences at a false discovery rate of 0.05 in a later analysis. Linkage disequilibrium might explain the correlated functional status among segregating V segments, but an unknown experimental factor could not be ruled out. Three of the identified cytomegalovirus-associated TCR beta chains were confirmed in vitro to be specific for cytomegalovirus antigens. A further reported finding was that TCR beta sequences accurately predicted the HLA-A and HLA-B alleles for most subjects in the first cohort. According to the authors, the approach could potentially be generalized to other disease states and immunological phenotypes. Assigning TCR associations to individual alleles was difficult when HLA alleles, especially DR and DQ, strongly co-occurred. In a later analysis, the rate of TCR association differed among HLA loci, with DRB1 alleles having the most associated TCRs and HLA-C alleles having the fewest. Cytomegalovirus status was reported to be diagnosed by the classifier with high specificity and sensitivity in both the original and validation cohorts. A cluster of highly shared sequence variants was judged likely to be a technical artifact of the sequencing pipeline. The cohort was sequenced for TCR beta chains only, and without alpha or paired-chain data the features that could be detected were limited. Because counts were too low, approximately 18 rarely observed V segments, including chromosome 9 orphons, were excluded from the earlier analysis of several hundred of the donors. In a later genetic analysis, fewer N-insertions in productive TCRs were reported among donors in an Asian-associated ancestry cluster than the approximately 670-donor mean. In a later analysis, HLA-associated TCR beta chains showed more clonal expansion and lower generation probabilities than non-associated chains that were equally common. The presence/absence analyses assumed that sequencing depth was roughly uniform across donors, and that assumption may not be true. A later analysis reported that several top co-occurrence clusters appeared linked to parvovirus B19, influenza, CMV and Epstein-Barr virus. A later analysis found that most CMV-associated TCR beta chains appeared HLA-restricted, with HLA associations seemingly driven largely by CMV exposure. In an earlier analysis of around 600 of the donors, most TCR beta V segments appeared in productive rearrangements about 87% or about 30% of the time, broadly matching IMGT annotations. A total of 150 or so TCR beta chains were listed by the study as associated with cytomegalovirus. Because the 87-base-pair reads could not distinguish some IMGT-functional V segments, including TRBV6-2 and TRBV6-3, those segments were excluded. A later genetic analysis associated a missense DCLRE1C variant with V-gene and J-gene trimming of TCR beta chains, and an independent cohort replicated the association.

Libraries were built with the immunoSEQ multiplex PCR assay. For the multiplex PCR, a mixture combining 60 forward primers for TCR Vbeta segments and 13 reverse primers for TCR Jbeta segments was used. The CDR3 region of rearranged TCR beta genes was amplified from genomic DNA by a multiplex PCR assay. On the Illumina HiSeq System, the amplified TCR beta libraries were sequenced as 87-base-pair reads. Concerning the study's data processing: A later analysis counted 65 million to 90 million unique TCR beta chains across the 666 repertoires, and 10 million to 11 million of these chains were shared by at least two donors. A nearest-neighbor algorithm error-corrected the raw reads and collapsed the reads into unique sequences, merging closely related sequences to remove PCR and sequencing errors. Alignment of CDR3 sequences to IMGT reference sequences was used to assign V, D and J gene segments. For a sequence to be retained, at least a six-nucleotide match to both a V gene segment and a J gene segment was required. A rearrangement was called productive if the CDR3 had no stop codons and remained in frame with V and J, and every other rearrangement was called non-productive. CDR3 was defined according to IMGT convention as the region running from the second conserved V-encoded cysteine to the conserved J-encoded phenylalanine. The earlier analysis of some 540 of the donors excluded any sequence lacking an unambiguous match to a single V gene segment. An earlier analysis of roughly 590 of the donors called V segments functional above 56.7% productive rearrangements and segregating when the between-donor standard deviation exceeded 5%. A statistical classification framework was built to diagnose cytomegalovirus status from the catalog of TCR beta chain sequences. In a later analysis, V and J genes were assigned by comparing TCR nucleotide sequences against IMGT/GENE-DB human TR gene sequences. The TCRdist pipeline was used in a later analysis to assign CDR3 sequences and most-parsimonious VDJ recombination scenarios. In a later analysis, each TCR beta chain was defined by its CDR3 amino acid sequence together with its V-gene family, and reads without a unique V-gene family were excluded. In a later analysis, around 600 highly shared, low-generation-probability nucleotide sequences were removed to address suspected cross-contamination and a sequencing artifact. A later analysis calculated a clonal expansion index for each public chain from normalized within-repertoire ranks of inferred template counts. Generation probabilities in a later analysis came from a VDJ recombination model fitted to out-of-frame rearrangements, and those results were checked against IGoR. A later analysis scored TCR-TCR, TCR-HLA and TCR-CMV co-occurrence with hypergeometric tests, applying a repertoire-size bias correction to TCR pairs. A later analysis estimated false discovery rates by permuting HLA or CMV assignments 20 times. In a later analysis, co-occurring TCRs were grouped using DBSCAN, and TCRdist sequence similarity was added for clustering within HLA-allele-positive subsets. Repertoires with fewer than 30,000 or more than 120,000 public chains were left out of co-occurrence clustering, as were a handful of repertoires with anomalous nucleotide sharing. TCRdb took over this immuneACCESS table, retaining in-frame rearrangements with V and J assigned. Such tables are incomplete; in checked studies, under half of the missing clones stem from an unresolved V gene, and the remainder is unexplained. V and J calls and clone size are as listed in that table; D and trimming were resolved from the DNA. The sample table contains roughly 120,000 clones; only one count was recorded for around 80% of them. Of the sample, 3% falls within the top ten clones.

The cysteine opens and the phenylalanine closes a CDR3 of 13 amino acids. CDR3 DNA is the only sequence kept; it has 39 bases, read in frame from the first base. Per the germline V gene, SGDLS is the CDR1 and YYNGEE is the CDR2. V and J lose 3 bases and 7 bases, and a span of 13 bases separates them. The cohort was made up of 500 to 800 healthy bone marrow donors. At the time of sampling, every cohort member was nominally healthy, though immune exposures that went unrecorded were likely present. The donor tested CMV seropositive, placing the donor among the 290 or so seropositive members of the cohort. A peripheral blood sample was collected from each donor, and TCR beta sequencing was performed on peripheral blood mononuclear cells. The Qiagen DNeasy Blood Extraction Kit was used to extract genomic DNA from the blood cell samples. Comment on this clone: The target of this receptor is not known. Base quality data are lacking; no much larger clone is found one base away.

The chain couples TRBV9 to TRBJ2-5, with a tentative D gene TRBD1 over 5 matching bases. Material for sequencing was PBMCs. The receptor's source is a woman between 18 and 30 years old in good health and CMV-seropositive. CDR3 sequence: CASSADLRGTQYF. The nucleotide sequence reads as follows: TGTGCCAGCAGCGCGGACCTTAGGGGGACCCAGTACTTC.